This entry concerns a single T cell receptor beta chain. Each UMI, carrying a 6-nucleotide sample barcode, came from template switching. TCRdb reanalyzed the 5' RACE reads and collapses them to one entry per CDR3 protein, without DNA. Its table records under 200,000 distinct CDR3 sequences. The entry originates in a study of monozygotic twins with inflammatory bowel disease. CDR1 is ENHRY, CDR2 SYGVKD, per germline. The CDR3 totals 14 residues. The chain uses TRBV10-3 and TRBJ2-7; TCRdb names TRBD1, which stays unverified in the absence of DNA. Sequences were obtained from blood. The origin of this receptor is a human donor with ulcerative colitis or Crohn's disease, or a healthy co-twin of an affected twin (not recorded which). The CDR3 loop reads CAISEGTGGYEQYF.